The entry below describes one TCR beta chain. Donors were healthy Caucasian individuals from Russia aged roughly 6 to 90. This sample stems from a study of blood T cells in healthy people across ages. A J-beta primer mix and a sample-barcoded 5' primer were used in a second PCR of roughly 7 to 12 cycles. TCRdb analysed the 5' RACE reads with MiXCR anew, one entry per CDR3 protein. The table includes about 640,000 distinct CDR3 sequences, about 43% detected once. Trimming left V 8 bases short and J 5 bases short, with 15 bases between. The CDR3 spans 13 residues. CDR1 is LGHDT, CDR2 YNNKEL, per germline (reference sequence).

The receptor comes from a man older than 75 in good health. The source material was blood. This chain uses TRBV3-1 with TRBJ2-5; unclear D gene. The CDR3: CASFSGLGETQYF. The CDR3 DNA reads as TGTGCCAGCTTTTCGGGCCTGGGGGAGACCCAGTACTTC.